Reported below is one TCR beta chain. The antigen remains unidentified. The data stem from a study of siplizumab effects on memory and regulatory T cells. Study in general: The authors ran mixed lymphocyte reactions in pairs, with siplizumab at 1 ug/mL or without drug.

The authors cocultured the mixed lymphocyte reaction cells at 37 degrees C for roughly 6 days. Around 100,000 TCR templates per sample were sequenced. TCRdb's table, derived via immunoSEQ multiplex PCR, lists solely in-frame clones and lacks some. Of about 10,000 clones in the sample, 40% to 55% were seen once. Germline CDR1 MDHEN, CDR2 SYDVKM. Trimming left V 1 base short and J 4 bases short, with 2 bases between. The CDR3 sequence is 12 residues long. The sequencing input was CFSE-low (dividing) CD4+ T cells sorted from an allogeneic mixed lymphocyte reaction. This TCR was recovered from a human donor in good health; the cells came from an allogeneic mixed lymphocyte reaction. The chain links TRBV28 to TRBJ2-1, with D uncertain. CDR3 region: CASSLSYNEQFF. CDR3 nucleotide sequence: TGTGCCAGCAGTTTATCTTACAATGAGCAGTTCTTC.